Listed here is a single TCR beta chain. The target of this receptor is not known. No base quality information exists; no much larger clone differs at one position. Libraries were prepared through the immunoSEQ multiplex PCR assay. The multiplex PCR relied on a mix of 60 forward primers for TCR Vbeta segments and 13 reverse primers for TCR Jbeta segments. The CDR3 region of rearranged TCR beta genes was amplified from genomic DNA by a multiplex PCR assay. On the Illumina HiSeq System, the amplified TCR beta libraries were sequenced as 87-base-pair reads. From the authors' description of their analysis: A later analysis counted about 76 million unique TCR beta chains across the 550 to 700 repertoires, and some 11 million of these chains were shared by at least two donors. A nearest-neighbor algorithm error-corrected the raw reads and collapsed the reads into unique sequences, merging closely related sequences to remove PCR and sequencing errors. Alignment of CDR3 sequences to IMGT reference sequences was used to assign V, D and J gene segments. For a sequence to be retained, a match of at least six nucleotides to both a V gene segment and a J gene segment was required. A rearrangement was called productive if the CDR3 had no stop codons and remained in frame with V and J, and every other rearrangement was called non-productive. Following IMGT convention, CDR3 was defined as the stretch from the second conserved V-encoded cysteine up to the conserved J-encoded phenylalanine. Sequences without an unambiguous match to a single V gene segment were excluded from the earlier analysis of several hundred of the donors. In an earlier analysis of 587 of the donors, a V segment was called functional when productive rearrangements were above 56.7%, and segregating when the standard deviation between donors exceeded 5%. A statistical classification framework was built for diagnosing cytomegalovirus status from the catalog of TCR beta chain sequences. In a later analysis, TCR nucleotide sequences were compared against IMGT/GENE-DB human TR gene sequences so that V and J genes could be assigned. The TCRdist pipeline was used in a later analysis to assign CDR3 sequences and most-parsimonious VDJ recombination scenarios. In a later analysis, every TCR beta chain was defined by the combination of its CDR3 amino acid sequence and its V-gene family, and reads without a unique V-gene family were dropped. To address suspected cross-contamination and a sequencing artifact, a later analysis removed 550 to 750 highly shared, low-generation-probability nucleotide sequences. For each public chain, a later analysis derived a clonal expansion index from normalized ranks of inferred template counts within each repertoire. Generation probabilities in a later analysis came from a VDJ recombination model fitted to out-of-frame rearrangements, and those results were checked against IGoR. In a later analysis, TCR-TCR, TCR-HLA and TCR-CMV co-occurrence was scored with hypergeometric tests, and a repertoire-size bias correction was applied to TCR pairs. In a later analysis, false discovery rates were estimated by permuting HLA or CMV assignments 20 times. In a later analysis, co-occurring TCRs were grouped using DBSCAN, with TCRdist sequence similarity added in when clustering inside HLA-allele-positive subsets. Repertoires with fewer than 30,000 or more than 120,000 public chains were left out of co-occurrence clustering, as were about 5 repertoires with anomalous nucleotide sharing. TCRdb mirrors the immuneACCESS table, restricted to in-frame sequences. Some clones are absent from its copies; in checked studies, under half trace to an unresolved V gene, and the reason for the others is unknown. V and J calls and clone size are as listed in that table; D and trimming were resolved from the DNA. This sample has 100,000 to 150,000 clones in its table, and about 70% of those were observed once. Approximately 2.6% of the sample is held by the ten biggest clonotypes.

The entry originates in a study of cytomegalovirus exposure and HLA in healthy donors (dated by TCRdb to the late 2010s). Some background on the complete study: According to an earlier analysis of 450 to 650 of the donors, about 190 million T cells yielded 100 million or so unique TCR beta sequences and about 300 Gb of sequence data. In an earlier analysis of more than 550 of the donors, high-throughput TCR beta sequencing was used to judge whether each TCR beta V gene segment behaved as functional or pseudogenic. In the later analysis, no new phenotypic data were used to find candidate immune exposures; instead, reliance was placed on TCR beta sequences and their occurrence across donors. Every discovery cohort repertoire had been produced on one sequencing platform. Roughly 5 DR-DQ haplotypes were treated as single units for association and clustering because of strong linkage in the cohort. A separate validation cohort of over 95 different subjects was used in addition to the roughly 670-subject first cohort. Class I and class II HLA loci were covered by the typing at four-digit resolution. Typing coverage differed by locus: A, B, C, DRB1 and DQB1 were typed in roughly 620-630 donors, DQA1 in about 560, DPA1 in 606, and DPB1 in around 440. Among 350 to 400 genotyped donors of the cohort, an average of around 240,000 unique TCR beta nucleotide sequences were sequenced per donor, around 18% of them non-productive. Roughly 320 gigabases of sequencing data and roughly 80 million unique TCR sequences made up an early release that covered 500 to 700 HLA-typed donors. The study profiled the T cell repertoires of 500 to 800 subjects by immunosequencing and related them to cytomegalovirus serostatus. Donor age, sex, ethnicity and CMV serostatus were compiled together with the repertoire data. High-throughput TCR immunosequencing, statistical association of individual TCRs with disease status, and machine learning were combined to predict cytomegalovirus infection status. A later genetic analysis took genome-wide SNP genotypes for about three fifths of the 666 donors and used that subset as a discovery cohort. A later analysis re-examined previously published TCR beta repertoires from 500 to 700 donors and added high-resolution HLA genotyping to investigate patterns of TCR occurrence. Of the 300 to 450 genotyped donors, approximately 80% fell in the genetic ancestry cluster associated with self-reported Caucasian donors. The aim of the study was to test whether cataloging public T cell receptors could identify signatures of past pathogen exposure. The full study reports these points: The cohort was sequenced for TCR beta chains only, and without alpha or paired-chain data the features that could be detected were limited. A cluster of highly shared sequence variants was judged likely to be a technical artifact of the sequencing pipeline. Because counts were too low, seventeen rarely observed V segments, including chromosome 9 orphons, were excluded from the earlier analysis of 500 to 700 of the donors. A later genetic analysis reported fewer N-insertions in productive TCRs among donors in an Asian-associated ancestry cluster than the 666-donor mean. Because HLA typing was unavailable for some donors at each locus, only the typed subset was used in association tests. According to a later analysis, most CMV-associated TCR beta chains appeared to be HLA-restricted, and the HLA associations seemed to be driven largely by CMV exposure. When HLA alleles, especially DR and DQ, strongly co-occurred, TCR associations were difficult to assign to individual alleles. A later analysis associated around 16,000 TCR beta sequences with specific HLA alleles at a false discovery rate of 0.05. According to the authors, the approach could potentially be generalized to other disease states and immunological phenotypes. The classifier was reported to diagnose cytomegalovirus status with high specificity and sensitivity in both the original and validation cohorts. A later genetic analysis associated a missense DCLRE1C variant with V-gene and J-gene trimming of TCR beta chains, and an independent cohort replicated the association. Compared with equally common non-associated chains, HLA-associated TCR beta chains in a later analysis were more clonally expanded and had lower generation probabilities. In a later analysis, TCR association rates were found to vary across HLA loci, with the most associated TCRs seen for DRB1 alleles and the fewest for HLA-C alleles. A total of some 180 TCR beta chains were listed by the study as associated with cytomegalovirus. While some public TCRs were present in many individuals, most TCR sequences turned up only very rarely across donors. A further reported finding was that TCR beta sequences accurately predicted the HLA-A and HLA-B alleles for most subjects in the first cohort. Three of the identified cytomegalovirus-associated TCR beta chains were confirmed in vitro to be specific for cytomegalovirus antigens. In an earlier analysis of fewer than 700 of the donors, most TCR beta V segments appeared in productive rearrangements about 90% or about 30% of the time, broadly matching IMGT annotations. For the cohort, immune exposure information was limited to CMV serostatus. Several of the top co-occurrence clusters appeared to be linked to parvovirus B19, influenza, CMV and Epstein-Barr virus, according to a later analysis. Presence/absence analyses assumed roughly uniform sequencing depth across donors, an assumption that may not hold. Correlated functional status among segregating V segments might reflect linkage disequilibrium, but an unknown experimental factor could not be ruled out.

The cohort was made up of roughly 670 healthy bone marrow donors. Cohort members were all nominally healthy when sampled, although unrecorded immune exposures were likely present. The donor tested CMV seropositive, placing the donor among the 289 seropositive members of the cohort. Each donor provided a peripheral blood sample, and peripheral blood mononuclear cells were used for TCR beta sequencing. Genomic DNA extraction from the blood cell samples was performed with the Qiagen DNeasy Blood Extraction Kit. Sequencing was carried out using PBMCs. The TCR originated in a woman in her sixties in good health and CMV-seropositive.

CDR3 sequence: CASSPGTSGGASYNEQFF. The base sequence is TGTGCCAGCAGCCCCGGGACTAGCGGGGGGGCGTCCTACAATGAGCAGTTCTTC. The chain is made from TRBV7-2 and TRBJ2-1; a stretch of 16 junction bases matches TRBD2. The V end gives up 5 bases and the J end 1 base, leaving 5 bases in the junction not matched to a gene. Looking up the germline V gene yields CDR1 SGHTA and CDR2 FQGNSA. Counted from cysteine to phenylalanine, this CDR3 has 18 amino acids. The read is trimmed to its CDR3 DNA, 54 bases read in frame from base 1.